This entry lists 23 T cell receptor beta chains sequenced from one sample in a study of blood T cell repertoires in COVID-19 (dated by TCRdb to the early 2020s). Library construction relied on the immunoSEQ multiplex PCR assay. Not all clones reach the TCRdb copy of this immuneACCESS table, which keeps in-frame sequences only. Checked studies attribute under half of the gap to unresolved V genes and leave the rest unexplained. This sample comprises around 170,000 clones, about 86% of them detected only once. The top ten hold roughly an eighth of the sample. Sequenced sample: peripheral blood. Every receptor here comes from a man aged 25-40 years with active or convalescent COVID-19.

The rearrangement uses TRBV2 and TRBJ2-1, with 9 bases lining up with TRBD2. The CDR3 spans 16 residues. J gave up 3 bases and V 2 bases, and 5 bases lay outside the gene matches. Looked up from germline, CDR1 is SNHLY and CDR2 is FYNNEI. The CDR3 spells CASSETAGGLYNEQFF. For the CDR3, the DNA is TGTGCCAGCAGTGAAACAGCGGGGGGCCTCTACAATGAGCAGTTCTTC.

This clone was recorded only once. This chain links TRBV6-5 with TRBJ1-2; perhaps TRBD1 as D (6 bases). CDR1 is MNHEY and CDR2 is SVGAGI in the germline V gene. The V and J ends lost 4 bases and 3 bases respectively, with 12 bases between them. This CDR3 has 14 amino acids. CDR3 amino acids: CASSSLTGYYGYTF. The CDR3 DNA is TGTGCCAGCAGTTCGCTGACAGGCTACTATGGCTACACCTTC.

This clone was seen just once. The genes are TRBV2 and TRBJ2-7; D is uncertain. The CDR3 contains 15 residues. Per germline, CDR1 SNHLY and CDR2 FYNNEI. The V and J ends lost 9 bases and 2 bases respectively, with 20 bases between them. The CDR3 protein is CASRVGSIRTYEQYF. For the CDR3, the DNA is TGTGCCAGTCGTGTCGGTTCTATCCGAACCTACGAGCAGTACTTC.

The V gene is TRBV29-1, the J gene TRBJ1-4; 7 positions agree with TRBD1. Per germline, CDR1 SQVTM and CDR2 ANQGSEA. The CDR3 contains 13 residues. Unmatched junction bases numbered 10, after V lost 1 base and J lost 14 bases. CDR3 loop: CSVEGQGLEGLFF. In DNA, the CDR3 is TGCAGCGTTGAAGGACAGGGCCTTGAGGGCCTGTTTTTT.

This chain links TRBV5-1 with TRBJ2-3; tentatively, D is TRBD1 (5 bases). The CDR3 covers 15 residues. The V gene's germline CDR1 is SGHRS and CDR2 YFSETQ. V gave up 4 bases and J gave up 1 base, with 13 bases separating them. The CDR3 region has the DNA TGCGCCAGCAGCAATGGACATGCTCGCACAGATACGCAGTATTTT. Translated, it gives CASSNGHARTDTQYF.

The J gene is TRBJ1-4, the V gene TRBV10-3; TRBD1 matches at 8 bases. CDR3 size: 15 residues. Germline CDR1 and CDR2: ENHRY and SYGVKD. J was trimmed by 7 bases and V by 0 bases; bases with no gene match: 4. The CDR3 DNA sequence: TGTGCCATCAGTGAGTCTACAGGGGGAGGTGAAAAACTGTTTTTT. Amino acid sequence: CAISESTGGGEKLFF.

The chain carries TRBV30 and TRBJ1-4; TRBD1 agrees at 10 bases. J gave up 8 bases and V 1 base, and 10 bases lay outside the gene matches. Germline CDR1 GTSNPN, CDR2 SVGIG (reference sequence). The CDR3 contains 16 residues. The CDR3: CAWSAEPGQGKEKLFF. CDR3 DNA sequence: TGTGCCTGGAGTGCCGAACCGGGACAGGGGAAGGAAAAACTGTTTTTT.

The rearrangement links TRBV7-9 to TRBJ1-1, with 8 bases lining up with TRBD1. The CDR3 runs to 16 residues. With V trimmed by 5 bases and J by 2 bases, 10 bases remained unmatched. Germline V gene sequence: CDR1 SEHNR, CDR2 FQNEAQ (reference sequence). Here the CDR3 reads CASSTPEDRENTEAFF. The CDR3 DNA reads TGTGCCAGCAGCACCCCTGAGGACAGGGAAAACACTGAAGCTTTCTTT.

The chain has TRBV4-3 and TRBJ1-1, with unresolved D. The germline gives CDR1 LGHNA, CDR2 YSLEER. This CDR3 is built from 12 residues. V was shortened by 3 bases and J by 8 bases, with 10 bases between the two germline ends. CDR3 bases: TGCGCCAGCAGCCAGGGCCAGCTAGAAGCTTTCTTT. Its translation: CASSQGQLEAFF.

This clone was observed once. V gene TRBV19 combines with J gene TRBJ1-5; 7 bases fit TRBD1. This CDR3 has 15 amino acids. The V segment lost 6 bases and the J segment 5 bases; nucleotides outside the gene matches: 10. Germline lookup yields CDR1 LNHDA and CDR2 SQIVND (reference sequence). The CDR3 protein is CASRVDRSGYQPQHF. The CDR3 DNA reads TGTGCCAGTAGAGTGGACAGGAGCGGTTATCAGCCCCAGCATTTT.

The V and J genes are TRBV19 and TRBJ2-6, with 9 bases matching TRBD1. Germline CDR1 LNHDA, CDR2 SQIVND (reference sequence). The CDR3 runs 17 residues. V lost 1 base and J lost 2; bases outside the gene matches: 3. CDR3 protein: CASSIGTGAAGANVLTF. The CDR3 DNA follows: TGTGCCAGTAGTATAGGGACAGGGGCGGCTGGGGCCAACGTCCTGACTTTC. The entire variable domain, with the rest obtained from reference TRBV19 and TRBJ2-6, is as follows: DGGITQSPKYLFRKEGQNVTLSCEQNLNHDAMYWYRQDPGQGLRLIYYSQIVNDFQKGDIAEGYSVSREKKESFPLTVTSAQKNPTAFYLCASSIGTGAAGANVLTFGAGSRLTVL.

The J gene is TRBJ2-7, the V gene TRBV5-1, with 12 bases fitting TRBD2. Germline CDR1 is SGHRS and CDR2 is YFSETQ. This CDR3 has 16 amino acids. Losses at the gene ends were 0 bases for V and 3 bases for J; bases not matched to a gene: 4. The CDR3 here is CASSLGLAGGGYEQYF. In nucleotides, the CDR3 is TGCGCCAGCAGCTTGGGGCTAGCGGGAGGGGGCTACGAGCAGTACTTC.

The chain employs TRBV7-9 and TRBJ2-7, with D perhaps matching TRBD1 (5 bases). V lost 2 bases and J lost 2, with 10 bases in between. The CDR3 runs 14 residues. The germline V gene has CDR1 SEHNR and CDR2 FQNEAQ (reference sequence). Here the CDR3 reads CASSLPGHPYEQYF. The CDR3 DNA reads as TGTGCCAGCAGCTTACCCGGACACCCCTACGAGCAGTACTTC. The full variable domain, in which reference TRBV7-9 and TRBJ2-7 provide the parts outside the CDR3, is DTGVSQNPRHKITKRGQNVTFRCDPISEHNRLYWYRQTLGQGPEFLTYFQNEAQLEKSRLLSDRFSAERPKGSFSTLEIQRTEQGDSAMYLCASSLPGHPYEQYFGPGTRLTVT.

This chain uses TRBV7-9 with TRBJ2-1; D gene unclear. The CDR3 is 13 residues long. CDR1 and CDR2 from the germline V gene are SEHNR and FQNEAQ (reference sequence). Trimming shortened V by 0 bases and J by 8 bases, and 8 bases separated the two germline ends. CDR3 nucleotides: TGTGCCAGCAGCTTAGCAGCGATTGATGAGCAGTTCTTC. It is translated as CASSLAAIDEQFF.

This chain uses TRBV28 with TRBJ1-5; perhaps TRBD1 as D (6 bases). The germline gives CDR1 MDHEN, CDR2 SYDVKM. The CDR3 spans 14 residues. V was clipped by 4 bases and J by 9 bases, with 16 bases between them. The CDR3, as DNA: TGTGCCAGCAGTTCCCCGACAGGATTAGGGCCCCAGCATTTT. Translating gives CASSSPTGLGPQHF.

The chain has TRBV19 and TRBJ1-5; 7 bases map to TRBD1. This CDR3 region has 16 residues. Germline assignment: CDR1 LNHDA and CDR2 SQIVND (reference sequence). Trimming removed 6 bases from V and 7 bases from J; junction bases left unmatched: 15. CDR3 nucleotides: TGTGCCAGTAGCCCCTCGGGACAGCAACCTTGGCAGCCCCAGCATTTT. This sequence encodes CASSPSGQQPWQPQHF.

The gene calls are TRBV18 and TRBJ2-1; D might be TRBD1 (6 bases). The CDR3 extends over 19 amino acids. Trimming stripped 6 bases from V and 0 bases from J, with 24 bases between. Germline assignment: CDR1 KGHSH and CDR2 LQKENI. CDR3 sequence (DNA): TGTGCCAGCTCGCAACCGGGACACGCCGCAAAGAGCTCCTACAATGAGCAGTTCTTC. This sequence encodes CASSQPGHAAKSSYNEQFF. The whole variable domain, remainder taken from reference TRBV18 and TRBJ2-1, is NAGVMQNPRHLVRRRGQEARLRCSPMKGHSHVYWYRQLPEEGLKFMVYLQKENIIDESGMPKERFSAEFPKEGPSILRIQQVVRGDSAAYFCASSQPGHAAKSSYNEQFFGPGTRLTVL.

This clone was observed a single time. The chain couples TRBV2 to TRBJ2-1; a weak D match, TRBD1 (6 bases). Germline V gives CDR1 SNHLY, CDR2 FYNNEI. CDR3 length equals 14 residues. Between the trimmed V and J ends, which lost 5 bases and 0 bases, there was a span of 8 bases. CDR3: CASSSQGSYNEQFF. CDR3 nucleotide sequence: TGTGCCAGCAGTTCACAGGGCTCCTACAATGAGCAGTTCTTC.

This clone was detected many times. Here the CDR3 reads CASSQEYRGAEQYF. CDR3 nucleotides: TGTGCCAGCAGCCAAGAATACCGGGGGGCGGAGCAGTACTTC. This rearrangement joins TRBV14 to TRBJ2-7; D might be TRBD2 (7 bases). V was clipped by 0 bases and J by 7 bases, with 13 bases between them. This CDR3 contains 14 residues. Germline CDR1 is SGHDN and CDR2 is FVKESK.

The chain couples TRBV5-1 to TRBJ2-1; D may be TRBD1 (6 bases). The CDR3 consists of 14 residues. The V and J ends lost 0 bases and 7 bases respectively, with 11 bases between them. Germline loops: CDR1 SGHRS, CDR2 YFSETQ. CDR3: CASSLEQGRNEQFF. The DNA for the CDR3 is TGCGCCAGCAGCTTGGAGCAGGGGAGAAATGAGCAGTTCTTC. The full variable domain, completed using reference TRBV5-1 and TRBJ2-1, is KAGVTQTPRYLIKTRGQQVTLSCSPISGHRSVSWYQQTPGQGLQFLFEYFSETQRNKGNFPGRFSGRQFSNSRSEMNVSTLELGDSALYLCASSLEQGRNEQFFGPGTRLTVL.

About this clone: Other nucleotide sequences from this sample produce the same CDR3. The rearrangement joins TRBV9 to TRBJ1-1; D might be TRBD1 (5 bases). Per germline, CDR1 SGDLS and CDR2 YYNGEE. V was cut by 1 base and J by 1 base, with 5 bases left in between. This CDR3 has 13 residues. The CDR3 nucleotides are TGTGCCAGCAGCGTACAGGGGAACACTGAAGCTTTCTTT. Translated: CASSVQGNTEAFF.

This clone was seen more than once but under ten times. The gene calls are TRBV5-1 and TRBJ1-6; 9 nucleotides match TRBD1. Germline V gene lookup returns CDR1 SGHRS and CDR2 YFSETQ. After removal of 5 bases from V and 8 bases from J, the junction contained 8 bases not matched to a gene. The CDR3 length is 15 residues. DNA of the CDR3: TGCGCCAGCAGTTTTACAGGGGGCGCGGATTCACCCCTCCACTTT. Its protein is CASSFTGGADSPLHF.

The gene calls are TRBV5-8 and TRBJ1-6; no clear D gene. Trimming took 4 bases from V and 4 from J, leaving 12 bases between them. The V gene's germline CDR1 is SGHTS and CDR2 YDEGEE. The CDR3 is 15 amino acids. DNA of the CDR3: TGTGCCAGCAGCCCCCCAGACTTTTATAATTCACCCCTCCACTTT. Its translation: CASSPPDFYNSPLHF.